A selection of T cell receptor beta chains follows, all from one sample in a study of cytomegalovirus exposure and HLA in healthy donors. The protocol was immunoSEQ multiplex PCR, while the TCRdb copy is restricted to in-frame clones and leaves out a portion. The table has about 150,000 clones, 70% to 90% seen once. The sequenced material came from PBMCs. Receptor source: a man between 18 and 35 years old in good health and CMV-seropositive. CDR3s include the opening cysteine and the closing phenylalanine or tryptophan. A D gene is named only where the DNA matches it firmly. Expanded clones are given a class, and other clones once, few, many or no size at all.

V,size,J,D,CDR3,DNA
TRBV27,-,TRBJ2-1,TRBD2,CASSLRLAGGIHNEQFF,TGTGCCAGCAGTCTGAGACTAGCGGGAGGGATCCACAATGAGCAGTTCTTC
TRBV11-2,-,TRBJ2-3,TRBD2,CASSRTLAGVKDTQYF,TGTGCCAGCAGCCGAACCCTAGCGGGAGTTAAAGATACGCAGTATTTT
TRBV27,-,TRBJ1-1,TRBD1,CASSFGQGNTEAFF,TGTGCCAGCAGTTTCGGACAGGGGAACACTGAAGCTTTCTTT
TRBV5-1,-,TRBJ2-1,-,CASSLIASDNEQFF,TGCGCCAGCAGCCTAATAGCGAGTGACAATGAGCAGTTCTTC
TRBV19,-,TRBJ1-4,TRBD1,CASSMDRGRAREKLFF,TGTGCCAGTAGTATGGACAGGGGGAGGGCTAGGGAAAAACTGTTTTTT
TRBV30,-,TRBJ2-2,TRBD2,CAWSVVGSGRVNTGELFF,TGTGCCTGGAGTGTAGTGGGTAGCGGGAGGGTGAACACCGGGGAGCTGTTTTTT
TRBV13,few,TRBJ2-2,-,CASSWRGRTGELFF,TGTGCCAGCAGCTGGAGGGGGCGCACCGGGGAGCTGTTTTTT
TRBV6-5,-,TRBJ2-2,TRBD2,CASSRGLANTGELFF,TGTGCCAGCAGCCGGGGACTAGCGAACACCGGGGAGCTGTTTTTT
TRBV5-1,-,TRBJ1-6,-,CASSLKGGSYNSPLHF,TGCGCCAGCAGCTTGAAAGGCGGCTCCTATAATTCACCCCTCCACTTT
TRBV5-4,-,TRBJ2-7,-,CASMGSSYEQYF,TGTGCCAGCATGGGGAGCTCCTACGAGCAGTACTTC
TRBV12-5,-,TRBJ1-2,TRBD1,CASGSPGQDNYGYTF,TGTGCTAGTGGTTCTCCGGGACAGGACAACTATGGCTACACCTTC
TRBV6-6,-,TRBJ2-4,TRBD1,CASSTPTGGWNIQYF,TGTGCCAGCAGTACGCCGACAGGGGGCTGGAACATTCAGTACTTC
TRBV29-1,-,TRBJ1-3,TRBD1,CSARDRGSGNTIYF,TGCAGCGCCCGGGACAGGGGCTCTGGAAACACCATATATTTT
TRBV7-9,-,TRBJ2-2,TRBD1,CASSSIVSEDRTTGELFF,TGTGCCAGCAGCTCAATCGTTTCTGAGGACAGGACCACCGGGGAGCTGTTTTTT
TRBV7-9,-,TRBJ2-5,TRBD2,CASSSSGRQETQYF,TGTGCCAGCAGCTCTAGCGGGCGCCAAGAGACCCAGTACTTC
TRBV5-1,-,TRBJ2-5,-,CASSSDYSQETQYF,TGCGCCAGCAGTAGCGACTACAGCCAAGAGACCCAGTACTTC
TRBV4-2,-,TRBJ2-3,-,CASSQKTGHTDTQYF,TGTGCCAGCAGCCAAAAAACGGGTCACACAGATACGCAGTATTTT
TRBV19,-,TRBJ1-1,-,CASSIQGTTEAFF,TGTGCCAGTAGTATACAGGGGACCACTGAAGCTTTCTTT
TRBV19,once,TRBJ2-3,TRBD2,CASSAWGGVTDTQYF,TGTGCCAGTAGTGCCTGGGGGGGGGTCACAGATACGCAGTATTTT
TRBV18,-,TRBJ2-7,-,CASSPHREGEQYF,TGTGCCAGCTCACCACACAGGGAGGGCGAGCAGTACTTC
TRBV7-2,-,TRBJ2-1,-,CASSFPIADEQFF,TGTGCCAGCAGCTTCCCCATAGCTGATGAGCAGTTCTTC
TRBV7-3,-,TRBJ2-7,TRBD1,CASSPQGALGEQYF,TGTGCCAGCAGCCCCCAGGGGGCGCTGGGCGAGCAGTACTTC
TRBV6-5,-,TRBJ1-6,TRBD1,CASSSDRRSNSPLHF,TGTGCCAGCAGTTCGGACAGGAGAAGTAATTCACCCCTCCACTTT
TRBV28,-,TRBJ2-5,TRBD2,CASSLTSGGQETQYF,TGTGCCAGCAGTTTGACTAGCGGGGGCCAAGAGACCCAGTACTTC
TRBV18,-,TRBJ2-6,-,CASSTGHSGANVLTF,TGTGCCAGCTCAACAGGGCACTCTGGGGCCAACGTCCTGACTTTC
TRBV18,-,TRBJ2-3,TRBD2,CASSPRLAGSTDTQYF,TGTGCCAGCTCACCACGACTAGCGGGAAGCACAGATACGCAGTATTTT
TRBV7-3,-,TRBJ2-7,TRBD2,CASSPGGREYEQYF,TGTGCCAGCAGCCCTGGCGGGAGGGAGTACGAGCAGTACTTC
TRBV27,-,TRBJ2-2,TRBD1,CASSQGANTGELFF,TGTGCCAGCAGCCAGGGGGCGAACACCGGGGAGCTGTTTTTT
TRBV5-1,-,TRBJ1-5,-,CASSLSGDSNQPQHF,TGCGCCAGCAGCTTGTCCGGAGATAGCAATCAGCCCCAGCATTTT
TRBV7-2,-,TRBJ1-2,TRBD1,CASSLDRGGNYGYTF,TGTGCCAGCAGCTTAGACAGGGGGGGAAACTATGGCTACACCTTC
TRBV21-1,-,TRBJ2-2,-,CASSKEVGVANTGELFF,TGTGCCAGCAGCAAAGAGGTAGGGGTTGCGAACACCGGGGAGCTGTTTTTT
TRBV9,-,TRBJ2-1,TRBD2,CASSAGGLAGGDEQFF,TGTGCCAGCAGCGCAGGGGGACTAGCGGGAGGGGATGAGCAGTTCTTC
TRBV5-8,-,TRBJ2-3,TRBD2,CASSRGGRTSTDTQYF,TGTGCCAGCAGCCGCGGGGGACGGACTTCCACAGATACGCAGTATTTT
TRBV5-6,-,TRBJ2-5,TRBD2,CASSTGGSETQYF,TGTGCCAGCAGCACCGGGGGGTCGGAGACCCAGTACTTC
TRBV27,-,TRBJ2-4,TRBD1,CASSLTGGKYGKNIQYF,TGTGCCAGCAGTTTGACAGGGGGGAAGTACGGGAAAAACATTCAGTACTTC
TRBV6-5,-,TRBJ1-2,-,CASSYHNRDYGYTF,TGTGCCAGCAGTTACCATAACAGGGACTATGGCTACACCTTC
TRBV9,-,TRBJ1-1,TRBD1,CASSGQGGNTEAFF,TGTGCCAGCTCCGGACAGGGTGGGAACACTGAAGCTTTCTTT
TRBV2,-,TRBJ1-3,TRBD1,CASSGRGQAGNTIYF,TGTGCCAGCAGTGGCAGGGGGCAGGCTGGAAACACCATATATTTT
TRBV2,-,TRBJ2-3,-,CASRENRDTQYF,TGTGCCAGCAGAGAAAACAGGGATACGCAGTATTTT
TRBV5-1,-,TRBJ1-2,TRBD1,CASSSSDRGRGYTF,TGCGCCAGCAGCTCATCGGACAGGGGGCGTGGCTACACCTTC
TRBV2,-,TRBJ2-7,TRBD1,CASSELRQGYEQYF,TGTGCCAGCAGTGAGCTTAGACAGGGCTACGAGCAGTACTTC
TRBV13,-,TRBJ2-1,TRBD2,CASSPGLARDEQFF,TGTGCCAGCAGCCCCGGACTAGCGAGAGATGAGCAGTTCTTC
TRBV27,-,TRBJ1-4,-,CASSPGGGLMSKLFF,TGTGCCAGCAGCCCGGGAGGCGGGTTAATGAGTAAACTGTTTTTT
TRBV7-2,-,TRBJ2-1,TRBD2,CASSLLSGIINVRYNEQFF,TGTGCCAGCAGCCTACTCAGCGGGATTATCAACGTCCGTTACAATGAGCAGTTCTTC
TRBV28,-,TRBJ1-2,-,CAAGGNRARGYTF,TGTGCAGCGGGGGGGAACAGGGCTAGAGGCTACACCTTC
TRBV19,-,TRBJ1-2,-,CASSIAPLGQSPSNYGYTF,TGTGCCAGTAGTATCGCCCCCCTTGGACAGTCCCCGTCGAACTATGGCTACACCTTC
TRBV11-2,-,TRBJ2-1,-,CATRGSYYNEQFF,TGTGCCACTCGGGGGTCGTACTACAATGAGCAGTTCTTC
TRBV7-9,-,TRBJ2-7,-,CASSELTGPYEQYF,TGTGCCAGCAGCGAACTCACAGGCCCCTACGAGCAGTACTTC
TRBV4-1,-,TRBJ2-7,TRBD2,CASSPGRASGRARNEQYF,TGCGCCAGCAGCCCCGGGAGGGCTAGCGGGAGGGCTCGGAACGAGCAGTACTTC
TRBV30,-,TRBJ2-1,TRBD1,CAWSVGQGTLKQFF,TGTGCCTGGAGTGTGGGACAGGGAACTCTAAAACAGTTCTTC
TRBV7-3,-,TRBJ1-1,-,CASSSRGNTEAFF,TGTGCCAGCAGTTCTAGGGGGAACACTGAAGCTTTCTTT